The present entry profiles one T cell receptor beta chain with its context. The data originate from a study of shared clonotypes between healthy human individuals. Germline assignment: CDR1 MNHNS and CDR2 SASEGT. The CDR3 has 15 amino acids. Trimming cost V 7 bases and J 2 bases, with 16 bases left between them. Sequencing used immunoSEQ multiplex PCR; TCRdb keeps in-frame clones, though not all of them. The sample includes 2 million to 2.5 million clones, approximately 94% of them seen just once. The specimen was naive CD4+ T cells sorted from blood. The subset was: CD45RA+ positively selected. This receptor was taken from a man aged 18 to 29 in good health. The chain has TRBV6-1 and TRBJ2-3, with a weak D call TRBD2 (6 bases). Here the CDR3 reads CASKVGGPITDTQYF. The CDR3 region has the DNA TGTGCCAGCAAGGTCGGAGGGCCAATCACAGATACGCAGTATTTT.